This entry is about one T cell receptor beta chain. As to treatment: preoperative locoregional IRX-2 cytokine immunotherapy. Preoperative locoregional IRX-2 cytokine immunotherapy was tested in the phase Ib source study. With V trimmed by 6 bases and J by 5 bases, 5 bases remained unmatched. CDR3 length equals 13 residues. Germline V gene lookup returns CDR1 MNHGY and CDR2 SAAAGT. Only in-frame clones appear in the TCRdb table, and some are missing; sequencing was by immunoSEQ multiplex PCR. This sample has 250 to 350 clones, with approximately 88% found just once. The data were taken from a study of preoperative IRX-2 immunotherapy in early breast cancer.

The V call is TRBV6-8, the J call TRBJ2-5, with 8 bases lining up with TRBD2. This TCR was sampled from a human donor with breast cancer. This sample was obtained from a patient treated with IRX-2 immunotherapy. CDR3 coding DNA: TGTGCCAGCAGGGTAACTAGCGGCGAGACCCAGTACTTC. Amino acid sequence: CASRVTSGETQYF.